A few counts support the clone carrying this T cell receptor (beta chain). The data were obtained in a study of blood T cells in healthy people across ages. The J segment lost 7 bases and the V segment lost 4 bases, leaving 6 bases of the junction unmatched. The CDR3 consists of 13 residues. Germline V gene lookup returns CDR1 MGHDK and CDR2 SYGVNS. Through a sample-barcoded 5' primer and a J-beta primer mix, a second PCR was run for roughly 7 to 12 cycles. TCRdb itself ran the 5' RACE reads through MiXCR, one entry per CDR3 protein. The table shows over 500,000 distinct CDR3 sequences, with about 27% occurring only once. In addition, the sample was reused for a study of T cells of mothers and their children.

Material for sequencing was blood. The receptor was isolated from a boy younger than 10 in good health. This rearrangement joins TRBV25-1 to TRBJ2-7; TRBD2 matches at 8 bases. The DNA of the CDR3 is TGTGCCAGCAGTGCGGGAGGGAGGGTGGAGCAGTACTTC. It yields the protein CASSAGGRVEQYF.